The T cell receptor (beta chain) under discussion was sequenced for a study of shared clonotypes between healthy human individuals. Study-wide results and caveats: It was observed that approximately 5% of naive CD4 clonotypes were shared across a handful of donors.

On this clone: What it binds is not known.

This CDR3 is built from 19 residues. Looked up from germline, CDR1 is SGDLS and CDR2 is YYNGEE. The V end lost 1 base, the J end lost 0 bases, and 20 bases lay between the germline ends. Terminally differentiated effector memory CD45RA+ cells were excluded by CCR7 positive selection of CD45RO-negative cells. Sequencing used immunoSEQ multiplex PCR; TCRdb keeps in-frame clones, though not all of them. The table shows nearly 2 million clones, with roughly 94% occurring only once. The sequencing input was naive CD8+ T cells sorted from blood. The J gene is TRBJ1-3, the V gene TRBV9, with a weak D call TRBD1 (5 bases). The source is a man between 18 and 29 years old in good health. The CDR3 is CASSVFGGSPLSSGNTIYF. CDR3 nucleotides: TGTGCCAGCAGCGTATTCGGGGGGTCCCCCTTATCCTCTGGAAACACCATATATTTT. The entire variable domain, with the rest obtained from reference TRBV9 and TRBJ1-3, is as follows: DSGVTQTPKHLITATGQRVTLRCSPRSGDLSVYWYQQSLDQGLQFLIQYYNGEERAKGNILERFSAQQFPDLHSELNLSSLELGDSALYFCASSVFGGSPLSSGNTIYFGEGSWLTVV.